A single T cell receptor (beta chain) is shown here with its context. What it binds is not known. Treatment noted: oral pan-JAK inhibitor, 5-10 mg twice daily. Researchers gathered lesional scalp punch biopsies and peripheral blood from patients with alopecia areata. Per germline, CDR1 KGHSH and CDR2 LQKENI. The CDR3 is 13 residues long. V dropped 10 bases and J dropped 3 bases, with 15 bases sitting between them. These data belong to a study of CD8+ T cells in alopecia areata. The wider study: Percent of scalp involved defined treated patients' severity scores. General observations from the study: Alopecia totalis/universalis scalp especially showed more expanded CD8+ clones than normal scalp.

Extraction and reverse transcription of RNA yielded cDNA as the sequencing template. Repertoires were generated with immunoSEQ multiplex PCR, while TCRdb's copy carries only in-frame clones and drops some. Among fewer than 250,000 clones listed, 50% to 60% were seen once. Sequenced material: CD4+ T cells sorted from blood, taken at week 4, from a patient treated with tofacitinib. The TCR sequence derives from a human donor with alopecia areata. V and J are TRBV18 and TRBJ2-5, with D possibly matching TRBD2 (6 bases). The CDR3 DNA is TGTGCCATCCGGACCGGGACTGAAGAGACCCAGTACTTC. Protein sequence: CAIRTGTEETQYF.